These T cell receptor beta chains were read from a single sample in a study of CD8+ T cells in alopecia areata. Assay: immunoSEQ multiplex PCR; the TCRdb copy retains only in-frame clones and omits some. The repertoire holds 140,000 to 150,000 clones, with 45% to 65% as singletons. The source material was CD8+ T cells sorted from blood, sampled at week 4, from a patient treated with tofacitinib. The receptors were sampled from a human donor with alopecia areata. CDR3s include the opening cysteine and the closing phenylalanine or tryptophan. Each record gives: D gene, J gene, V gene, clone size, CDR3 length, CDR3 DNA, CDR3 protein. The D gene is left open where the match is weak. The size field is filled for only some rows; it gives once, few, many or a size class.

D: .
J: TRBJ1-1
V: TRBV4-1
size: .
length: 12
DNA: TGCGCCAGTTCCCTAGGGCTGGGTGAAGCTTTCTTT
CDR3: CASSLGLGEAFF

D: .
J: TRBJ1-2
V: TRBV6-6
size: .
length: 11
DNA: TGTGCCAGCCAGGGGACGGATGGCTACACCTTC
CDR3: CASQGTDGYTF

D: TRBD1
J: TRBJ2-5
V: TRBV6-5
size: .
length: 14
DNA: TGTGCCAGCAGTCCCGGGACAGGGGAAGAGACCCAGTACTTC
CDR3: CASSPGTGEETQYF

D: TRBD2
J: TRBJ2-7
V: TRBV4-1
size: .
length: 15
DNA: TGCGCCAGCAGCCAGGTGACTAGCGGGGGATACGAGCAGTACTTC
CDR3: CASSQVTSGGYEQYF

D: .
J: TRBJ1-2
V: TRBV7-9
size: .
length: 13
DNA: TGTGCCAGCAGCTTATGGGTGGACAATAGCTACACCTTC
CDR3: CASSLWVDNSYTF

D: .
J: TRBJ2-7
V: TRBV2
size: .
length: 13
DNA: TGTGCCACCATCCTTCGGACAGCCTACGAGCAGTACTTC
CDR3: CATILRTAYEQYF

D: .
J: TRBJ2-7
V: TRBV5-1
size: .
length: 13
DNA: TGCGCCAGCAGCTTCACTAGCTCCTACGAGCAGTACTTC
CDR3: CASSFTSSYEQYF

D: TRBD2
J: TRBJ2-1
V: TRBV2
size: .
length: 15
DNA: TGTGCCAGCAGTGAAAGCCTAGCGGGGTACAATGAGCAGTTCTTC
CDR3: CASSESLAGYNEQFF

D: .
J: TRBJ2-7
V: TRBV27
size: .
length: 14
DNA: TGTGCCAGCAGTTTATCGCTCGGACGCCACGAGCAGTACTTC
CDR3: CASSLSLGRHEQYF

D: .
J: TRBJ2-7
V: TRBV15
size: .
length: 16
DNA: TGTGCCACCAGCAGAGATCCTAGGGTCCTATCCTACGAGCAGTACTTC
CDR3: CATSRDPRVLSYEQYF

D: .
J: TRBJ1-1
V: TRBV4-1
size: .
length: 12
DNA: TGCGCCAGCAGCCCTGGGGGGACTGAAGCTTTCTTT
CDR3: CASSPGGTEAFF

D: .
J: TRBJ1-5
V: TRBV29-1
size: .
length: 13
DNA: TGCAGCGCGTTGGCAGATAGCAATCAGCCCCAGCATTTT
CDR3: CSALADSNQPQHF

D: .
J: TRBJ1-2
V: TRBV7-9
size: .
length: 14
DNA: TGTGCCAGCAGCTTAGCAACAGCCTACTATGGCTACACCTTC
CDR3: CASSLATAYYGYTF

D: TRBD2
J: TRBJ2-3
V: TRBV9
size: .
length: 18
DNA: TGTGCCAGCAGCATCCCCGGGACTAGCGGGGGGTATACAGATACGCAGTATTTT
CDR3: CASSIPGTSGGYTDTQYF

D: .
J: TRBJ2-7
V: TRBV5-1
size: .
length: 14
DNA: TGCGCCAGCAGCTTTTCGGCTGGGACCTACGAGCAGTACTTC
CDR3: CASSFSAGTYEQYF

D: .
J: TRBJ1-2
V: TRBV5-6
size: .
length: 14
DNA: TGTGCCAGCAGCTTAGGGACGGGGGTCTATGGCTACACCTTC
CDR3: CASSLGTGVYGYTF

D: TRBD2
J: TRBJ2-5
V: TRBV15
size: medium-sized
length: 15
DNA: TGTGCCACCAGCAGAGCTAGCGGGGGGGCAGAGACCCAGTACTTC
CDR3: CATSRASGGAETQYF

D: .
J: TRBJ2-1
V: TRBV5-1
size: .
length: 13
DNA: TGCGCCAGCAGCCCTTCGACCTACAATGAGCAGTTCTTC
CDR3: CASSPSTYNEQFF

D: .
J: TRBJ1-2
V: TRBV4-1
size: few
length: 15
DNA: TGCGCCAGCAGGATCCCAGGGGCCGGGCCGCATGGCTACACCTTC
CDR3: CASRIPGAGPHGYTF

D: .
J: TRBJ2-7
V: TRBV5-4
size: .
length: 18
DNA: TGTGCCAGCAGCTTTGGTAGTCCGGGGATGAGGAGCTCCTACGAGCAGTACTTC
CDR3: CASSFGSPGMRSSYEQYF

D: TRBD1
J: TRBJ2-7
V: TRBV7-9
size: few
length: 16
DNA: TGTGCCAGCAGCTTTCCGGACAGGGACTTCTCCTACGAGCAGTACTTC
CDR3: CASSFPDRDFSYEQYF

D: TRBD1
J: TRBJ1-1
V: TRBV6-1
size: few
length: 14
DNA: TGTGCCAGCAGTTGGACAGGGGAGAACACTGAAGCTTTCTTT
CDR3: CASSWTGENTEAFF

D: .
J: TRBJ2-7
V: TRBV2
size: .
length: 13
DNA: TGTGCCAGCAGTGAATGGAGAGAGTACGAGCAGTACTTC
CDR3: CASSEWREYEQYF

D: .
J: TRBJ1-2
V: TRBV27
size: .
length: 15
DNA: TGTGCCAGCAGTTTTGCCTTGGGCCGAGAGTATGGCTACACCTTC
CDR3: CASSFALGREYGYTF

D: .
J: TRBJ2-5
V: TRBV6-6
size: .
length: 12
DNA: TGTGCCGCGGAGAGGGACCAAGAGACCCAGTACTTC
CDR3: CAAERDQETQYF

D: .
J: TRBJ2-2
V: TRBV7-9
size: few
length: 12
DNA: TGTGCCAGCAGCCCGCGTCCCGGGGAGCTGTTTTTT
CDR3: CASSPRPGELFF

D: .
J: TRBJ1-6
V: TRBV15
size: once
length: 14
DNA: TGTGCCACCAGGAACGGCTGGGGGCATTCACCCCTCCACTTT
CDR3: CATRNGWGHSPLHF

D: TRBD1
J: TRBJ2-5
V: TRBV5-6
size: .
length: 14
DNA: TGTGCCAGTGACTATATGACAGGGGAGGAGACCCAGTACTTC
CDR3: CASDYMTGEETQYF

D: TRBD2
J: TRBJ2-5
V: TRBV9
size: .
length: 15
DNA: TGTGCCAGCAGCGTAGGGGGCCGGGGGGAGGCGACCCAGTACTTC
CDR3: CASSVGGRGEATQYF

D: .
J: TRBJ2-5
V: TRBV29-1
size: .
length: 13
DNA: TGCAGCACCCGCCCCGGGACCCAAGAGACCCAGTACTTC
CDR3: CSTRPGTQETQYF

D: .
J: TRBJ1-1
V: TRBV29-1
size: .
length: 14
DNA: TGCAGCGTTCTCCCGGGGGGGGCGCCCACTGAAGCTTTCTTT
CDR3: CSVLPGGAPTEAFF

D: .
J: TRBJ1-6
V: TRBV5-1
size: .
length: 13
DNA: TGCGCCAGCAGCTTGTCTGGAGAGACACCCCTCCACTTT
CDR3: CASSLSGETPLHF

D: .
J: TRBJ1-1
V: TRBV29-1
size: .
length: 11
DNA: TGCAGCGTTGGGGTGAACACTGAAGCTTTCTTT
CDR3: CSVGVNTEAFF

D: .
J: TRBJ2-7
V: TRBV4-2
size: .
length: 16
DNA: TGTGCCAGCAGCCAAGCTCCCTCGGAATGGTCCTACGAGCAGTACTTC
CDR3: CASSQAPSEWSYEQYF

D: .
J: TRBJ1-2
V: TRBV6-4
size: once
length: 13
DNA: TGTGCCAGCAGTGACGAGGGGCAGAAGGGCTACACCTTC
CDR3: CASSDEGQKGYTF

D: .
J: TRBJ2-7
V: TRBV30
size: .
length: 13
DNA: TGTGCCTGGAGTGTACTTCCCATCTACGAGCAGTACTTC
CDR3: CAWSVLPIYEQYF

D: .
J: TRBJ2-7
V: TRBV15
size: few
length: 13
DNA: TGTGCCACCAGCCTGGACAGCTCCTACGAGCAGTACTTC
CDR3: CATSLDSSYEQYF

D: .
J: TRBJ2-7
V: TRBV19
size: .
length: 17
DNA: TGTGCCAGTAGTGTTTCCGGGGCCCTTATAACGGCCTACGAGCAGTACTTC
CDR3: CASSVSGALITAYEQYF

D: .
J: TRBJ2-7
V: TRBV5-1
size: few
length: 15
DNA: TGCGCCAGCAGCTTCAACCCCAGGGAGGCCTACGAGCAGTACTTC
CDR3: CASSFNPREAYEQYF

D: .
J: TRBJ2-7
V: TRBV19
size: .
length: 13
DNA: TGTGCCAGTAGTATAGCGGGAGATGACGAGCAGTACTTC
CDR3: CASSIAGDDEQYF

D: TRBD1
J: TRBJ1-4
V: TRBV7-8
size: .
length: 16
DNA: TGTGCCAGCAGCTTAGAGGACAGGGGTGTTAATGAAAAACTGTTTTTT
CDR3: CASSLEDRGVNEKLFF

D: .
J: TRBJ1-2
V: TRBV27
size: .
length: 15
DNA: TGTGCCAGCAGCCCCCGGGACGGAGTGATTTATGGCTACACCTTC
CDR3: CASSPRDGVIYGYTF

D: TRBD1
J: TRBJ2-7
V: TRBV10-3
size: few
length: 14
DNA: TGTGCCATCACGAGTCAGGGGGCGACCTACGAGCAGTACTTC
CDR3: CAITSQGATYEQYF

D: .
J: TRBJ1-1
V: TRBV10-3
size: .
length: 14
DNA: TGTGCCATCAGTGAGTCATTGTTGAGTACCGGGGCTTTCTTT
CDR3: CAISESLLSTGAFF

D: .
J: TRBJ2-7
V: TRBV4-3
size: once
length: 15
DNA: TGCGCCAGCAGCCAAGTCTGGGGGGCGACCTACGAGCAGTACTTC
CDR3: CASSQVWGATYEQYF

D: .
J: TRBJ2-1
V: TRBV27
size: .
length: 11
DNA: TGTGCCAGCAGTACCGGGAATGAGCAGTTCTTC
CDR3: CASSTGNEQFF

D: TRBD1
J: TRBJ2-1
V: TRBV18
size: .
length: 16
DNA: TGTGCCAGCTCACCAGGATTCGGACAGGGATTTGATGAGCAGTTCTTC
CDR3: CASSPGFGQGFDEQFF

D: TRBD1
J: TRBJ1-2
V: TRBV5-1
size: .
length: 14
DNA: TGCGCCAGCAGCGACCGGACAGGGGGCGATGGCTACACCTTC
CDR3: CASSDRTGGDGYTF

D: .
J: TRBJ2-3
V: TRBV27
size: .
length: 15
DNA: TGTGCCAGCAGTTTAATCCCTTCTCCCACAGATACGCAGTATTTT
CDR3: CASSLIPSPTDTQYF

D: .
J: TRBJ2-7
V: TRBV2
size: .
length: 12
DNA: TGTGCCAGCAGGGACAGAGGATACGAGCAGTACTTC
CDR3: CASRDRGYEQYF

D: .
J: TRBJ1-1
V: TRBV29-1
size: .
length: 11
DNA: TGCAGCGAAACGACAGGCCTTGGAGCTTTCTTT
CDR3: CSETTGLGAFF

D: .
J: TRBJ2-7
V: TRBV27
size: .
length: 16
DNA: TGTGCCAGCAGTTTATCCCCGGGCTCCAGCTCCTACGAGCAGTACTTC
CDR3: CASSLSPGSSSYEQYF

D: .
J: TRBJ2-2
V: TRBV9
size: .
length: 15
DNA: TGTGCCAGCAGCCTTGGGACTTTGAACACCGGGGAGCTGTTTTTT
CDR3: CASSLGTLNTGELFF

D: TRBD1
J: TRBJ2-7
V: TRBV27
size: .
length: 12
DNA: TGTGCCAGCTGGGACAGGGTCTACGAGCAGTACTTC
CDR3: CASWDRVYEQYF

D: .
J: TRBJ2-7
V: TRBV25-1
size: .
length: 12
DNA: TGTGCCAGCAGGGACGTAAGTTACGAGCAGTACTTC
CDR3: CASRDVSYEQYF